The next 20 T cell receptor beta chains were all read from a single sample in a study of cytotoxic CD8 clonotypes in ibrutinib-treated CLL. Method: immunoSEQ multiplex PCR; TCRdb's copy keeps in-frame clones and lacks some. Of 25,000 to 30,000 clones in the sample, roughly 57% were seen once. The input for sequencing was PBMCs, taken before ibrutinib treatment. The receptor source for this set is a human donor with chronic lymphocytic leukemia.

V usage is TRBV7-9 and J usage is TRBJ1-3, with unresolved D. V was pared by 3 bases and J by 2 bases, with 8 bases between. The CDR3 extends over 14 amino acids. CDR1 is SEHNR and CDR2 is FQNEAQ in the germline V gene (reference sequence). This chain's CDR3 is CASSFGGPGNTIYF. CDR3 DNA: TGTGCCAGCAGCTTTGGAGGGCCTGGAAACACCATATATTTT.

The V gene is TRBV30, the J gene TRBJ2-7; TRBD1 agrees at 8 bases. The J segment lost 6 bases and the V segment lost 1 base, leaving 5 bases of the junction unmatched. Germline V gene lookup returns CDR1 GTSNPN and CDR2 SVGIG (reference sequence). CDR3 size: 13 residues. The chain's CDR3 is CAWSAGGAVEQYF. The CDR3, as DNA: TGTGCCTGGAGTGCAGGGGGCGCGGTCGAGCAGTACTTC.

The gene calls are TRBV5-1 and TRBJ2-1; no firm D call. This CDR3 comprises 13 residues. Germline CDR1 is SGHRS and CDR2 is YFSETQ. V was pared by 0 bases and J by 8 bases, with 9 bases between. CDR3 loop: CASSLDPVDEQFF. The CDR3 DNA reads TGCGCCAGCAGCTTGGATCCTGTTGATGAGCAGTTCTTC. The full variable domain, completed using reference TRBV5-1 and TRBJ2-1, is KAGVTQTPRYLIKTRGQQVTLSCSPISGHRSVSWYQQTPGQGLQFLFEYFSETQRNKGNFPGRFSGRQFSNSRSEMNVSTLELGDSALYLCASSLDPVDEQFFGPGTRLTVL.

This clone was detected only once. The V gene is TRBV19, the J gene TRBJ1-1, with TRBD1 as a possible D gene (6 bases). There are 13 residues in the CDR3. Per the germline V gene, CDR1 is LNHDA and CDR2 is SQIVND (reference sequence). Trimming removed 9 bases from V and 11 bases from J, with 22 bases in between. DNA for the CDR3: TGTGCCAGCTCGACGGGACACCAAAGGGGGGCTTTCTTT. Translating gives CASSTGHQRGAFF.

The CDR3 here is CASSFRGNQPQHF. CDR3 sequence (DNA): TGTGCCAGCAGTTTCAGGGGGAATCAGCCCCAGCATTTT. J is TRBJ1-5 and V is TRBV27; TRBD1 matches 7 bases. CDR1 is MNHEY and CDR2 is SMNVEV in the germline V gene (reference sequence). The junction had 0 bases not matched to a gene; V was cut back by 3 bases and J by 4 bases. The CDR3 runs to 13 residues.

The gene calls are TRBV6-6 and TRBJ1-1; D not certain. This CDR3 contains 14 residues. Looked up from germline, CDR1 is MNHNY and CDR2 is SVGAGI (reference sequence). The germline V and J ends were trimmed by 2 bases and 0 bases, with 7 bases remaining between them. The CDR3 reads CASSYRDMNTEAFF. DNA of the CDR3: TGTGCCAGCAGTTACAGGGATATGAACACTGAAGCTTTCTTT.

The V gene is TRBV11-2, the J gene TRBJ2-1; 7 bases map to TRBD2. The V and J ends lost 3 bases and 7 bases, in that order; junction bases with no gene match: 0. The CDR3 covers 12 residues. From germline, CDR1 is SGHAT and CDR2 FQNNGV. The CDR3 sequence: CASSFSGNEQFF. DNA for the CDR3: TGTGCCAGCAGCTTTAGCGGGAATGAGCAGTTCTTC.

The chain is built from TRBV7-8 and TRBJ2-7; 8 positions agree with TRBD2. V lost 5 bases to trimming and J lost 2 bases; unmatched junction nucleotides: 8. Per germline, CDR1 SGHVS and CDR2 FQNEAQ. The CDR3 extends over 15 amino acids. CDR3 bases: TGTGCCAGCAGCCCCCGGCGGGGGGCGGCCTACGAGCAGTACTTC. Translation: CASSPRRGAAYEQYF.

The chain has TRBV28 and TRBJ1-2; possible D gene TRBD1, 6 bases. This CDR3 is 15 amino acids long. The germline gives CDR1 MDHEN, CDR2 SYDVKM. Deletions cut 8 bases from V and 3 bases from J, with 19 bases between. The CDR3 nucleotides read TGTGCCAGCGCCCTTGCGGGGGCGGGGGACTATGGCTACACCTTC. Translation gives CASALAGAGDYGYTF.

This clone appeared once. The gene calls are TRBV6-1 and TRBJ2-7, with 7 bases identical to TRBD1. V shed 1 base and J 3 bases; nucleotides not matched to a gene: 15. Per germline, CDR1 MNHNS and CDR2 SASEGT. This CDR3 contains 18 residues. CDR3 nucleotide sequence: TGTGCCAGCAGTGAAGGTTGGATTATGAGGGGGCAAGTCTACGAGCAGTACTTC. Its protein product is CASSEGWIMRGQVYEQYF.

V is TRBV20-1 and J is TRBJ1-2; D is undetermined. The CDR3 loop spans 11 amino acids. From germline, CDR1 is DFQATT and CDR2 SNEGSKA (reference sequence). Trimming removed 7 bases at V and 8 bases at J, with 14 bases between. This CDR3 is CSVASGPGYTF. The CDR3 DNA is TGCAGTGTGGCGTCCGGGCCCGGCTACACCTTC.

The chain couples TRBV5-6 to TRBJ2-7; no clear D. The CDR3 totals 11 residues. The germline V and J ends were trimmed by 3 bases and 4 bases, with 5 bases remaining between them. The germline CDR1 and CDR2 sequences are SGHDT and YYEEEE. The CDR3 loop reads CASSSMYEQYF. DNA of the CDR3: TGTGCCAGCAGCTCGATGTACGAGCAGTACTTC.

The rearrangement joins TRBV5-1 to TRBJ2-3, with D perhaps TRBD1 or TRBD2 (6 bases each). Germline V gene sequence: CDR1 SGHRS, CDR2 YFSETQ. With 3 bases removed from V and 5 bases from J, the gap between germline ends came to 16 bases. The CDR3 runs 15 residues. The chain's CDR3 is CASSSTPGEVDTQYF. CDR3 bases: TGCGCCAGCAGCTCCACTCCAGGGGAGGTAGATACGCAGTATTTT.

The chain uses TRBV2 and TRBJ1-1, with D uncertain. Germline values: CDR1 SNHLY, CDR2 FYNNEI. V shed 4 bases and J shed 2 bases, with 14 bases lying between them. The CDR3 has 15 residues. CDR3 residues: CASSGSTSVNTEAFF. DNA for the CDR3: TGTGCCAGCAGTGGCTCGACAAGCGTAAACACTGAAGCTTTCTTT.

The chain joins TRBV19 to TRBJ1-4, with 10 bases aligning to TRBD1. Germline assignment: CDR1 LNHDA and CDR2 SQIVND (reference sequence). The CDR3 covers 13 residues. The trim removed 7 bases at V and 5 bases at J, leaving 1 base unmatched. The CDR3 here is CASMGQGNEKLFF. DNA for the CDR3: TGTGCCAGTATGGGACAGGGGAATGAAAAACTGTTTTTT.

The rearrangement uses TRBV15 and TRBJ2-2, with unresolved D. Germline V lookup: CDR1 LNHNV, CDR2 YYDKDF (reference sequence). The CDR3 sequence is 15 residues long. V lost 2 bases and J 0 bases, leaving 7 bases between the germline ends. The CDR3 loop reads CATSRPATNTGELFF. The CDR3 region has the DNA TGTGCCACCAGCAGACCAGCTACGAACACCGGGGAGCTGTTTTTT.

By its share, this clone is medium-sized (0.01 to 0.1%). DNA of the CDR3: TGTGCCAGCAGCCAAGAGTGGGAGACTGGGGCCAACGTCCTGACTTTC. Amino acids: CASSQEWETGANVLTF. This chain links TRBV4-2 with TRBJ2-6; D may be TRBD2 (5 bases). The V end was cut by 0 bases, the J end by 2 bases, with 8 bases between. This CDR3 is 16 amino acids long. Germline V gene sequence: CDR1 LGHNA, CDR2 YNFKEQ.

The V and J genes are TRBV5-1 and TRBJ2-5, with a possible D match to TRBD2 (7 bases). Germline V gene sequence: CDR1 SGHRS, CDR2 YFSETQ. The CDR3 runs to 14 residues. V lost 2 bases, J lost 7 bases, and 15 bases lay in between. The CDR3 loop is CASSLQGGFGTQYF. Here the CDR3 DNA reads TGCGCCAGCAGCTTACAGGGAGGGTTTGGGACCCAGTACTTC.

This chain's CDR3 is CASSLYGTGIRNEQFF. Written as DNA, the CDR3 is TGTGCCAGCAGTTTGTATGGGACAGGGATACGGAATGAGCAGTTCTTC. The chain has TRBV28 and TRBJ2-1; TRBD1 matches at 9 bases. CDR3 length: 16 amino acids. In germline, CDR1 is MDHEN, CDR2 SYDVKM. The V and J ends lost 3 bases and 7 bases, in that order; junction bases with no gene match: 10. The complete variable domain, with remaining parts taken from reference TRBV28 and TRBJ2-1, reads DVKVTQSSRYLVKRTGEKVFLECVQDMDHENMFWYRQDPGLGLRLIYFSYDVKMKEKGDIPEGYSVSREKKERFSLILESASTNQTSMYLCASSLYGTGIRNEQFFGPGTRLTVL.

CDR3 in amino acids: CASSLAGGGPTSEQYF. The CDR3 bases are TGCGCCAGCAGCTTGGCCGGCGGGGGTCCCACCTCCGAGCAGTACTTC. This rearrangement joins TRBV5-1 to TRBJ2-7; 7 nucleotides line up with TRBD2. Per the germline V gene, CDR1 is SGHRS and CDR2 is YFSETQ. The CDR3 contains 16 residues. V was pared by 0 bases and J by 6 bases, with 12 bases of the junction left unmatched.